This TCR beta chain was documented in a study of spatial heterogeneity in lung cancer. Overall study context: Detected beta-chain sequences consistently exceeded alpha-chain sequences.

Specified time point: sample taken at primary tumor resection. The 60 to 90 donors had untreated early-stage non-small cell lung cancer. Unsorted tumor, nontumor lung tissue or cryopreserved PBMC supplied the whole RNA. TCRdb called the 5' RACE reads again in MiXCR, with one record for every CDR3 protein. Here the sample spans around 3,000 distinct CDR3 sequences, approximately 17% being singletons. This sequence was found in a female donor with early-stage non-small cell lung cancer. The sample in question was normal lung tissue next to the tumor, obtained at surgery.

The CDR3 reads CASIYGGEATQYF. CDR3 bases: TGTGCCAGCATTTACGGCGGGGAGGCGACGCAGTATTTT. The chain couples TRBV2 to TRBJ2-3, with D possibly matching TRBD2 (6 bases). Germline V gene lookup returns CDR1 SNHLY and CDR2 FYNNEI. This CDR3 comprises 13 residues. Trimming pared 7 bases from V and 9 bases from J, leaving 17 bases between.